Listed here is a single TCR beta chain. Its antigen is unidentified. This CDR3 comprises 14 residues. Germline loops: CDR1 MGHRA, CDR2 YSYEKL. A second PCR, run for roughly 7 to 12 cycles, used a sample-barcoded 5' primer plus a J-beta primer mix. Through a template-switch adaptor with 12 random nucleotides, each cDNA molecule received a tag. TCRdb recomputed calls from the 5' RACE reads with MiXCR, one row per CDR3 protein. The data show 750,000 or so distinct CDR3 sequences, 20% to 30% seen once. This entry comes from a study of blood T cells in healthy people across ages. Study findings and constraints: A conclusive naive versus antigen-experienced comparison was prevented by the unsorted PBMCs. Researchers deemed the diversity estimates from one million T cells underestimates.

These same data were also listed under a study on T cells of mothers and their children. From that study: In the second PCR, M1S primer introduced barcodes and 2-4 random bases.

The sample comprised blood. The chain employs TRBV4-1 and TRBJ2-5, with D possibly being TRBD2 (5 bases). TRBJ2-1 matches the DNA end more closely, so the J call is doubtful. The clonotype was recovered from a boy between 10 and 17 years old in good health. The DNA for the CDR3 is TGCGCCAGCAGCCAAGTGTTAGGGAGCCGTGAGCAGTTCTTC. Protein product: CASSQVLGSREQFF.